This T cell receptor (beta chain) was identified in a study of OX40 agonist ivuxolimab in advanced cancers. The overall study: In this cohort, patients received ivuxolimab, an agonistic anti-OX40 (CD134) antibody. Dose-escalation patients suffered from hepatocellular carcinoma, melanoma, renal cell or head and neck cancer. Study results and limitations: On average, a greater number of expanded clones characterised CD8+ T cells relative to CD4+.

Assay: immunoSEQ multiplex PCR; the TCRdb copy retains only in-frame clones and omits some. The top ten hold approximately 5% of the sample, which has 99,000 or so clones, around 80% seen once. As to this clone: No antigen is known for it.

Individuals having autoimmune disease history or systemic immunosuppression were not enrolled. The sequence was collected from an adult with an advanced solid tumor such as melanoma, head and neck, liver or kidney cancer. Source: CD4+ or CD8+ T cells sorted from blood, taken in a trial of the OX40 agonist ivuxolimab.

The CDR3 spells CASSLVGGMVVETQYF. The CDR3 DNA reads TGTGCCAGCAGCTTAGTCGGCGGGATGGTAGTAGAGACCCAGTACTTC. The rearrangement joins TRBV11-1 to TRBJ2-5; possible D gene TRBD2, 6 bases. Deletions cut 1 base from V and 4 bases from J, with 16 bases between. Germline CDR1 is SGHAT and CDR2 is FQDESV (reference sequence). The CDR3 has 16 amino acids.